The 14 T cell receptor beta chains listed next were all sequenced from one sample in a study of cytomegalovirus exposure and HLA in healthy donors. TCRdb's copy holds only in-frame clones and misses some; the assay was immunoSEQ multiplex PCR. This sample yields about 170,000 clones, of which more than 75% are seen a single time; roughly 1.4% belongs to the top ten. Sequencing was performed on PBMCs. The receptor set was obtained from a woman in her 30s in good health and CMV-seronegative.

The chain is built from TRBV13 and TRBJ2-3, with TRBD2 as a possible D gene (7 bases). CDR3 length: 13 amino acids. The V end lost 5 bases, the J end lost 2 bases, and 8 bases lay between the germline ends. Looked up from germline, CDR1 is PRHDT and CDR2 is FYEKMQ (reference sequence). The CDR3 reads CASSGGATDTQYF. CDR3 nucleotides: TGTGCCAGCAGCGGGGGGGCCACAGATACGCAGTATTTT.

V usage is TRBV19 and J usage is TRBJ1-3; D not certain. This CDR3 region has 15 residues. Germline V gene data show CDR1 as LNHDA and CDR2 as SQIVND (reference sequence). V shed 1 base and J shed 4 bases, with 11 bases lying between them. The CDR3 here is CASSIGSSSGNTIYF. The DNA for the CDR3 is TGTGCCAGTAGTATAGGGAGTTCATCCGGAAACACCATATATTTT.

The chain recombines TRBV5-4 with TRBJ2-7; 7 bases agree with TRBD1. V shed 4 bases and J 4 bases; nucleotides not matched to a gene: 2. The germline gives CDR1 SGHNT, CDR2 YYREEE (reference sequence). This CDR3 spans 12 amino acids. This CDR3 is CASSKQGYEQYF. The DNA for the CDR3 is TGTGCCAGCAGCAAACAGGGGTACGAGCAGTACTTC.

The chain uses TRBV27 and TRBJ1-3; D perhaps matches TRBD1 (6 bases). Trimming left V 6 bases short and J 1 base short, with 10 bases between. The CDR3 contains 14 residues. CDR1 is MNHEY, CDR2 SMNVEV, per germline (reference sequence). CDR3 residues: CASRQTGSGNTIYF. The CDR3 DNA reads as TGTGCCAGCAGGCAGACAGGTTCTGGAAACACCATATATTTT.

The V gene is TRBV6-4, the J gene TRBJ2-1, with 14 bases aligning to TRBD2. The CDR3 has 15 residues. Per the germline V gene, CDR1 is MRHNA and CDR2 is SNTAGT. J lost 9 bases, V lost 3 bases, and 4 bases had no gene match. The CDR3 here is CASSETSGGVAEQFF. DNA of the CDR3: TGTGCCAGCAGTGAGACTAGCGGGGGGGTAGCTGAGCAGTTCTTC.

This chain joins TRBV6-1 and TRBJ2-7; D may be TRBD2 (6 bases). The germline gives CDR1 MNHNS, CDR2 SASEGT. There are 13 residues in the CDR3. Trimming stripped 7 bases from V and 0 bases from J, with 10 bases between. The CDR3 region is CASKGLSSYEQYF. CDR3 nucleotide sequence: TGTGCCAGCAAAGGACTAAGCTCCTACGAGCAGTACTTC.

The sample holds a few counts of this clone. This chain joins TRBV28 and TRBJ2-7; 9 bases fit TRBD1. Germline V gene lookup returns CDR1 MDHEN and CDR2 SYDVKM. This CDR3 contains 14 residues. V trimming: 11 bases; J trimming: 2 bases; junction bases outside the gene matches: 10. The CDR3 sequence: CAHAPGQGTYEQYF. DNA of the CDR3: TGTGCCCATGCTCCGGGACAGGGAACCTACGAGCAGTACTTC.

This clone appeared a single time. CDR3 protein: CASSFGGREETQYF. CDR3 nucleotide sequence: TGTGCCAGCAGCTTCGGGGGGCGGGAGGAGACCCAGTACTTC. The chain recombines TRBV5-4 with TRBJ2-5; D may be TRBD2 (7 bases). The CDR3 runs 14 residues. In germline, CDR1 is SGHNT, CDR2 YYREEE (reference sequence). Trimming removed 2 bases at V and 5 bases at J, with 13 bases between.

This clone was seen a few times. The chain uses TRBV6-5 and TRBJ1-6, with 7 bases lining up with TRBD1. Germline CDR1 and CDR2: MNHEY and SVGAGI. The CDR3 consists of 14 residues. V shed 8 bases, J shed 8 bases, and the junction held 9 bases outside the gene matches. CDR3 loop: CASQDRPYYSPLHF. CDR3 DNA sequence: TGTGCCAGCCAGGACAGGCCGTACTATTCACCCCTCCACTTT.

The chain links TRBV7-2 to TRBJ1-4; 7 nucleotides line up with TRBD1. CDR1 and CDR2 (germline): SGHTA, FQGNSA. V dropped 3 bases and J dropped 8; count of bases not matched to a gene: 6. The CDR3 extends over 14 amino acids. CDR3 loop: CASSFRQGREKLFF. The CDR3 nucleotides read TGTGCCAGCAGCTTTAGACAGGGAAGAGAAAAACTGTTTTTT. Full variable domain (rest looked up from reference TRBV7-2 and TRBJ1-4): GAGVSQSPSNKVTEKGKDVELRCDPISGHTALYWYRQSLGQGLEFLIYFQGNSAPDKSGLPSDRFSAERTGGSVSTLTIQRTQQEDSAVYLCASSFRQGREKLFFGSGTQLSVL.

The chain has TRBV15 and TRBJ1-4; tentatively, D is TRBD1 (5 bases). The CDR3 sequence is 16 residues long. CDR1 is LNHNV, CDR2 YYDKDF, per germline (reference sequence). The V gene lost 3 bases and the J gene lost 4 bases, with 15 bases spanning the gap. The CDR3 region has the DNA TGTGCCACCAGCAGGGGGGAGGCGTTCCATAATGAAAAACTGTTTTTT. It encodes CATSRGEAFHNEKLFF. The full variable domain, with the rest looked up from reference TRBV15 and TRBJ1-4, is DAMVIQNPRYQVTQFGKPVTLSCSQTLNHNVMYWYQQKSSQAPKLLFHYYDKDFNNEADTPDNFQSRRPNTSFCFLDIRSPGLGDTAMYLCATSRGEAFHNEKLFFGSGTQLSVL.

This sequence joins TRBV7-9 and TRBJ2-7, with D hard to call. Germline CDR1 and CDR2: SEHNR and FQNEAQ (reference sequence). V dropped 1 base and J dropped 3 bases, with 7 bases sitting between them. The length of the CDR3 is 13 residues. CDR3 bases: TGTGCCAGCAGCTTAGTAGGCGGCTACGAGCAGTACTTC. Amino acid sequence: CASSLVGGYEQYF.

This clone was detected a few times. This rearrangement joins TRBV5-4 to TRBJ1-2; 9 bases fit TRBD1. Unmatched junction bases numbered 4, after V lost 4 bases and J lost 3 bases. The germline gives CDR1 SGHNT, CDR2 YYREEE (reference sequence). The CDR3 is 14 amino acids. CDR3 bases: TGTGCCAGCAGCGGGACAGGGTTGCACTATGGCTACACCTTC. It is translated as CASSGTGLHYGYTF.

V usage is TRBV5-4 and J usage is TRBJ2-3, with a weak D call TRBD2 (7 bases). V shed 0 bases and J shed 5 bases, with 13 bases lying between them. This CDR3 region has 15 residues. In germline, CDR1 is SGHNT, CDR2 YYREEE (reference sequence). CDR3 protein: CASSLGGGLGDTQYF. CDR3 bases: TGTGCCAGCAGCTTGGGGGGGGGCCTCGGAGATACGCAGTATTTT.